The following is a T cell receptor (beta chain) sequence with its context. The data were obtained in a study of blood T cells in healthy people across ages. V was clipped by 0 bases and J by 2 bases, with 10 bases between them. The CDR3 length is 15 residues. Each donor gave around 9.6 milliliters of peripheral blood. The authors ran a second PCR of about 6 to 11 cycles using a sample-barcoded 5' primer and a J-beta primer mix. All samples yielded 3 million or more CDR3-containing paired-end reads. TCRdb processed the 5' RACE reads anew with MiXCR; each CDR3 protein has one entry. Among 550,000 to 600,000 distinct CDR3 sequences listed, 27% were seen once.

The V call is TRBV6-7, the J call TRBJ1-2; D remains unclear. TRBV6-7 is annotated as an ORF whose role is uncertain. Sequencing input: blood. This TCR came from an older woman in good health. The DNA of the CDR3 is TGTGCCAGCAGTTACTCGGTCGCTGGAAACTATGGCTACACCTTC. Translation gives CASSYSVAGNYGYTF.